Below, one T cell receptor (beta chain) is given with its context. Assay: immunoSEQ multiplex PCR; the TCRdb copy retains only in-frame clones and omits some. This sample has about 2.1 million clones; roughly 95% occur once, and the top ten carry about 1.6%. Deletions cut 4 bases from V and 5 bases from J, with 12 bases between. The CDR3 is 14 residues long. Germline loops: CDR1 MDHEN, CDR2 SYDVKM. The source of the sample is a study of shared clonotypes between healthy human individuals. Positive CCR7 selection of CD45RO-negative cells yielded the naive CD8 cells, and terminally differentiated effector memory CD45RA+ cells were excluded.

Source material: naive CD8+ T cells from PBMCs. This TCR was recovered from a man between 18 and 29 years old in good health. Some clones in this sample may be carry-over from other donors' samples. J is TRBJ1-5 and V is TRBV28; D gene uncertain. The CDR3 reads CASSSGRLDQPQHF. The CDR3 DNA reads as TGTGCCAGCAGTTCCGGACGGCTCGATCAGCCCCAGCATTTT.